This TCR beta chain is drawn from a study of blood T cell repertoires in COVID-19. The overall study: COVID-19 samples from acute and convalescent phases originated in the United States, Italy and Spain. Nucleic acid was either cDNA or gDNA, and it came from T cells, B-cell-depleted T cells, or PBMCs.

Per the original methods: Estimation of nucleated cell counts was performed using reference gene primer amplification. Produced via immunoSEQ multiplex PCR; TCRdb's table is partial and in-frame only. V, J and clone size are taken as reported in that table, and D and trimming were inferred from the DNA itself. This table has some 180,000 clones, about 80% appearing once. This CDR3 is built from 13 residues. Germline V gene data show CDR1 as LGHDT and CDR2 as YNNKEL (reference sequence). Trimming left V 4 bases short and J 4 bases short, with 10 bases between. The clonotype comes from a woman aged 50 to 60 with active or convalescent COVID-19. The source material was peripheral blood. This chain joins TRBV3-1 (or the pseudogene TRBV3-2) and TRBJ1-1, with D unclear. The CDR3 protein is CASSRAVGTEAFF. In DNA, the CDR3 is TGTGCCAGCAGCCGTGCGGTGGGCACTGAAGCTTTCTTT.